These T cell receptor beta chains were read from a single sample in a study of post-analysis software for immune sequencing data. TCRdb ran MiXCR on the PCR reads and lists one entry per CDR3 protein. Among 650,000 to 850,000 distinct CDR3 sequences listed, 46% were seen once. The sample comprised blood. These receptor sequences come from a girl aged 5 to 17 with multiple sclerosis. Both conserved end residues are part of each CDR3. Each record gives: CDR3 DNA, CDR3 protein, D gene, J gene, V gene, clone size. A D gene is named only where the DNA matches it firmly. A row's size may be missing; if present it is once, few, many or a size class.

TGTGCCAGCAGCTCAACAGGGGGCCTTGGGGACGAGCAGTACTTC,CASSSTGGLGDEQYF,TRBD1,TRBJ2-7,TRBV7-3,NA
TGTGCCAGCGGGGCGGGGTGGGCCACTGAAGCTTTCTTT,CASGAGWATEAFF,NA,TRBJ1-1,TRBV28,NA
TGCGCCAGCAGCCGCGACAGGCCTGCCTACGAGCAGTACTTC,CASSRDRPAYEQYF,NA,TRBJ2-7,TRBV5-1,NA
TGTGCCATCAGGGAAGGACTAGCGGAGACCTACGAGCAGTACTTC,CAIREGLAETYEQYF,TRBD2,TRBJ2-7,TRBV10-3,NA
TGTGCCAGCAGTGATTGGTCGGAACCCAATGAAAAACTGTTTTTT,CASSDWSEPNEKLFF,NA,TRBJ1-4,TRBV6-1,few
TGTGCCAGCAGCTTTTTTACTAGCTCCAACACAGATACGCAGTATTTT,CASSFFTSSNTDTQYF,NA,TRBJ2-3,TRBV7-9,few
TGTGCCAGCAGCCAAGGCGGGCAGGCTAACTATGGCTACACCTTC,CASSQGGQANYGYTF,NA,TRBJ1-2,TRBV14,few
TGTGCCAGCAGCGCGACCTCGGACTTCCCCTCCTACGAGCAGTACTTC,CASSATSDFPSYEQYF,NA,TRBJ2-7,TRBV3-1,NA
TGTGCCAGCAGCCTAATGGACGAAAAACTGTTTTTT,CASSLMDEKLFF,NA,TRBJ1-4,TRBV13,few
TGCAGTGCTAGAAACAGGGATCCGGCCTACGAGCAGTACTTC,CSARNRDPAYEQYF,NA,TRBJ2-7,TRBV20-1,NA
TGCAGTGCTGTCGCCCAGCGGAACAACAATGAGCAGTTCTTC,CSAVAQRNNNEQFF,NA,TRBJ2-1,TRBV20-1,few
TGTGCCAGCAGCCCGGGGAGCGGGAGAAGGAATGAGCAGTTCTTC,CASSPGSGRRNEQFF,TRBD2,TRBJ2-1,TRBV7-2,few
TGTGCCAGCTCCACTGTAGAGGAAACTATCTATGGCTACACCTTC,CASSTVEETIYGYTF,NA,TRBJ1-2,TRBV7-9,NA
TGTGCCTGGAGTGTAGGCAGGGGCGGCTCCTACGAGCAGTACTTC,CAWSVGRGGSYEQYF,NA,TRBJ2-7,TRBV30,NA
TGTGCCAGCAGTCGGACAGGGAGTAACTCGGGGGAGCAGTACTTC,CASSRTGSNSGEQYF,TRBD1,TRBJ2-4,TRBV7-8,NA
TGCAGTGCTAGCGCAGGGCTTACTGAAGCTTTCTTT,CSASAGLTEAFF,NA,TRBJ1-1,TRBV20-1,NA
TGTGCCAGCAGCGGAGGGGGAGACACTGAAGCTTTCTTT,CASSGGGDTEAFF,NA,TRBJ1-1,TRBV9,NA
TGCCCCAGCAGCCAAGCGGGGGGTTCAGATACGCAGTATTTT,CPSSQAGGSDTQYF,TRBD2,TRBJ2-3,TRBV4-3,NA
TGCAGCGTTGCCAGGGGCGACTATTCCTACGAGCAGTACTTC,CSVARGDYSYEQYF,NA,TRBJ2-7,TRBV29-1,NA